Listed here are 28 T cell receptor beta chains from one sample, sequenced in a study of blood T cell repertoires in COVID-19. Produced via immunoSEQ multiplex PCR; TCRdb's table is partial and in-frame only. The sample contains nearly 350,000 clones, around 87% of which appear only once. Material: peripheral blood. The receptor source for this set is a woman aged 45 to 65 with COVID-19, enrolled during active disease.

The V call is TRBV7-9, the J call TRBJ2-7, with D perhaps matching TRBD2 (6 bases). Germline V gives CDR1 SEHNR, CDR2 FQNEAQ (reference sequence). V was shortened by 0 bases and J by 3 bases, with 6 bases between the two germline ends. CDR3 length: 13 amino acids. The CDR3 region is CASSLAGGYEQYF. The CDR3 nucleotides read TGTGCCAGCAGCTTAGCGGGAGGCTACGAGCAGTACTTC.

The CDR3 DNA reads TGTGCCAGCAGTAAACTAGCGGGGGGTAGCACAGATACGCAGTATTTT. The encoded protein is CASSKLAGGSTDTQYF. V usage is TRBV11-2 and J usage is TRBJ2-3, with 12 bases identical to TRBD2. The germline gives CDR1 SGHAT, CDR2 FQNNGV. J lost 0 bases, V lost 6 bases, and 4 bases had no gene match. The CDR3 consists of 16 residues.

The gene calls are TRBV11-3 and TRBJ1-2; the D is unclear. CDR3 size: 12 residues. The ends were cut back, 4 bases at V and 4 bases at J, with 7 bases in the middle. Germline V CDR1 and CDR2: SGHNT, YENEEA. The CDR3: CASSSDFYGYTF. The CDR3 nucleotides are TGTGCCAGCAGCTCCGACTTCTATGGCTACACCTTC.

CDR3 in amino acids: CASSVGASGSWDEQYF. The DNA for the CDR3 is TGTGCCAGCAGCGTAGGGGCTAGCGGGAGTTGGGACGAGCAGTACTTC. The chain carries TRBV9 and TRBJ2-7; 10 bases are a match to TRBD2. The germline gives CDR1 SGDLS, CDR2 YYNGEE. V dropped 0 bases and J dropped 5; count of bases not matched to a gene: 8. CDR3 length equals 16 residues.

The CDR3 region has the DNA TGTGCCAGCAGCTCGGTCGATGAAAAACTGTTTTTT. Amino acid sequence: CASSSVDEKLFF. The chain combines TRBV12-3 or TRBV12-4 with TRBJ1-4; D unresolved. Trimming cost V 6 bases and J 6 bases, with 8 bases left between them. The CDR3 extends over 12 amino acids.

There are a few counts of this clone. The chain carries TRBV4-3 and TRBJ2-1; TRBD2 matches 13 bases. CDR3 length: 19 residues. The V and J ends lost 3 bases and 2 bases, in that order; junction bases with no gene match: 10. Germline assignment: CDR1 LGHNA and CDR2 YSLEER. The DNA for the CDR3 is TGCGCCAGCAGCCAGGACCATTTCGGGACTAGCGGGGCCTACAATGAGCAGTTCTTC. It codes for CASSQDHFGTSGAYNEQFF.

This clone was seen a few times. The rearrangement uses TRBV20-1 and TRBJ2-7, with a possible D match to TRBD1 (5 bases). The CDR3 contains 13 residues. The V gene's germline CDR1 is DFQATT and CDR2 SNEGSKA (reference sequence). Trimming shortened V by 3 bases and J by 4 bases, and 13 bases separated the two germline ends. The CDR3 DNA reads TGCAGTGCTAGTGAGACAGACCCGTACGAGCAGTACTTC. Encoded protein: CSASETDPYEQYF.

V and J are TRBV2 and TRBJ1-2, with D tentatively TRBD1 (6 bases). V dropped 5 bases and J dropped 0 bases, with 10 bases sitting between them. Looked up from germline, CDR1 is SNHLY and CDR2 is FYNNEI. The CDR3 is 14 amino acids. CDR3 loop: CASSQRTANYGYTF. The CDR3, as DNA: TGTGCCAGCAGTCAACGGACAGCTAACTATGGCTACACCTTC.

J is TRBJ1-1 and V is TRBV7-8, with 8 bases that match TRBD1. The CDR3 totals 14 residues. Germline CDR1 is SGHVS and CDR2 is FQNEAQ. V dropped 1 base and J dropped 4; count of bases not matched to a gene: 2. The CDR3 is CASSLVQGGTEAFF. The CDR3 DNA reads TGTGCCAGCAGCTTAGTACAGGGGGGCACTGAAGCTTTCTTT.

The chain recombines TRBV3-1 (or the pseudogene TRBV3-2) with TRBJ1-2; possibly TRBD1 for D (6 bases). CDR3 size: 16 residues. Germline V gives CDR1 LGHDT, CDR2 YNNKEL (reference sequence). Trimming took 0 bases from V and 4 from J, leaving 15 bases between them. CDR3 sequence (DNA): TGTGCCAGCAGCCAAGATCCTAGACAGGCTAGCTATGGCTACACCTTC. It codes for CASSQDPRQASYGYTF.

The chain combines TRBV6-6 with TRBJ2-1; 10 positions agree with TRBD2. V lost 6 bases to trimming and J lost 6 bases; unmatched junction nucleotides: 5. Germline V gene lookup returns CDR1 MNHNY and CDR2 SVGAGI (reference sequence). The CDR3 spans 14 residues. The CDR3 DNA reads as TGTGCCAGCAGCCAACTAGCGGGATCCAATGAGCAGTTCTTC. Its translation: CASSQLAGSNEQFF.

The J gene is TRBJ2-2, the V gene TRBV5-4, with 9 bases lining up with TRBD1. CDR3 size: 16 residues. Germline V gene lookup returns CDR1 SGHNT and CDR2 YYREEE (reference sequence). J lost 3 bases, V lost 4 bases, and 7 bases had no gene match. In nucleotides, the CDR3 is TGTGCCAGCAGCACACAGGGGGCAGGTCACACCGGGGAGCTGTTTTTT. It codes for CASSTQGAGHTGELFF.

This clone came up many times. This chain joins TRBV6-4 and TRBJ2-1; 8 bases fit TRBD2. Germline CDR1 is MRHNA and CDR2 is SNTAGT. This CDR3 has 16 residues. The V segment lost 8 bases and the J segment 0 bases; nucleotides outside the gene matches: 9. The CDR3 nucleotides are TGTGCCAGCTCTCCCCTCAGCGGGGGCTCCTACAATGAGCAGTTCTTC. It translates to CASSPLSGGSYNEQFF.

In this sample, this clone turned up a few times. In DNA, the CDR3 is TGTGCCAGCGGGGTGACGGGATATGGCTACACCTTC. This codes for CASGVTGYGYTF. The rearrangement joins TRBV28 to TRBJ1-2; D gene uncertain. Trimming shortened V by 8 bases and J by 5 bases, and 12 bases separated the two germline ends. This CDR3 region has 12 residues. From germline, CDR1 is MDHEN and CDR2 SYDVKM.

This chain connects TRBV7-3 to TRBJ2-7, with no clear D. CDR1 and CDR2 (germline): SGHTA, FQGTGA. This CDR3 has 12 amino acids. V lost 5 bases to trimming and J lost 3 bases, with 8 bases between them. DNA for the CDR3: TGTGCCAGCAGCCCCAACAGCTACGAGCAGTACTTC. Its translation is CASSPNSYEQYF.

CDR3 nucleotide sequence: TGCGCCAGCAGCTTGGCCGGGACTACCTACGAGCAGTACTTC. Translating it yields CASSLAGTTYEQYF. This chain links TRBV5-1 with TRBJ2-7, with 7 bases identical to TRBD2. The CDR3 covers 14 residues. Per germline, CDR1 SGHRS and CDR2 YFSETQ. V trimming: 0 bases; J trimming: 2 bases; junction bases outside the gene matches: 2. Looking up the rest from reference TRBV5-1 and TRBJ2-7 gives the full variable domain: KAGVTQTPRYLIKTRGQQVTLSCSPISGHRSVSWYQQTPGQGLQFLFEYFSETQRNKGNFPGRFSGRQFSNSRSEMNVSTLELGDSALYLCASSLAGTTYEQYFGPGTRLTVT.

The CDR3: CASSYNRNEKLFF. The DNA for the CDR3 is TGTGCCAGCAGCTACAACAGGAATGAAAAACTGTTTTTT. This chain uses TRBV5-4 with TRBJ1-4; D possibly corresponds to TRBD1 (5 bases). Trimming took off 3 bases at V and 5 bases at J, with 8 bases between the two ends. This CDR3 contains 13 residues. Germline V CDR1 and CDR2: SGHNT, YYREEE (reference sequence).

The chain links TRBV5-5 to TRBJ2-7, with 9 positions matching TRBD1. The CDR3 sequence is 15 residues long. Germline-derived CDR1 and CDR2 are SGHKS and YYEKEE (reference sequence). V dropped 2 bases and J dropped 5; count of bases not matched to a gene: 8. CDR3 sequence reads: CASSLLGGQGNEQYF. The DNA of the CDR3 is TGTGCCAGCAGCTTATTGGGGGGACAGGGTAACGAGCAGTACTTC. Full variable domain (remainder filled in from reference TRBV5-5 and TRBJ2-7): DAGVTQSPTHLIKTRGQQVTLRCSPISGHKSVSWYQQVLGQGPQFIFQYYEKEERGRGNFPDRFSARQFPNYSSELNVNALLLGDSALYLCASSLLGGQGNEQYFGPGTRLTVT.

The chain combines TRBV19 with TRBJ1-1; D is uncertain. The CDR3 is made up of 15 amino acids. The germline gives CDR1 LNHDA, CDR2 SQIVND (reference sequence). Trimming took 3 bases from V and 0 from J, leaving 11 bases between them. Here the CDR3 reads CASSMSPGMNTEAFF. CDR3 nucleotide sequence: TGTGCCAGTAGTATGTCCCCAGGCATGAACACTGAAGCTTTCTTT.

This chain joins TRBV4-3 and TRBJ2-1, with 10 bases aligning to TRBD2. Unmatched junction bases numbered 20, after V lost 3 bases and J lost 0 bases. Germline V gene data show CDR1 as LGHNA and CDR2 as YSLEER. The CDR3 has 22 amino acids. The DNA of the CDR3 is TGCGCCAGCAGCCAGAGGTTAATCGCCGGGACTAGCGCTAGCTCCTCCTACAATGAGCAGTTCTTC. It translates to CASSQRLIAGTSASSSYNEQFF.

CDR3 residues: CASSPYGLAGGGEQFF. CDR3 nucleotide sequence: TGTGCCAGCTCACCTTACGGACTAGCGGGAGGTGGTGAGCAGTTCTTC. This chain connects TRBV18 to TRBJ2-1; 14 bases fit TRBD2. Germline lookup yields CDR1 KGHSH and CDR2 LQKENI. Germline trimming cut 3 bases from V and 9 bases from J; bases unmatched to any gene: 7. This CDR3 contains 16 residues. The variable domain in full, completed from reference TRBV18 and TRBJ2-1, reads NAGVMQNPRHLVRRRGQEARLRCSPMKGHSHVYWYRQLPEEGLKFMVYLQKENIIDESGMPKERFSAEFPKEGPSILRIQQVVRGDSAAYFCASSPYGLAGGGEQFFGPGTRLTVL.

The chain is built from TRBV7-8 and TRBJ2-1, with a possible D match to TRBD1 (5 bases). The CDR3 has 15 residues. Germline V gene data show CDR1 as SGHVS and CDR2 as FQNEAQ. V was shortened by 5 bases and J by 9 bases, with 20 bases between the two germline ends. DNA of the CDR3: TGTGCCAGCAGCCTCCTCGACAGAATCCCGGGTGAGCAGTTCTTC. Its protein is CASSLLDRIPGEQFF.

This clone has only a few counts. The chain is built from TRBV3-1 (or the pseudogene TRBV3-2) and TRBJ2-7; the D gene is possibly TRBD1 (7 bases). The germline CDR1 and CDR2 sequences are LGHDT and YNNKEL (reference sequence). Between the trimmed V and J ends, which lost 8 bases and 0 bases, there was a span of 14 bases. This CDR3 comprises 14 residues. The CDR3 DNA reads TGTGCCAGCGGAGGGGACAGCAACTCCTACGAGCAGTACTTC. Amino acid sequence: CASGGDSNSYEQYF.

J is TRBJ2-7 and V is TRBV7-2, with 7 bases matching TRBD1. Germline V CDR1 and CDR2: SGHTA, FQGNSA. V was clipped by 3 bases and J by 3 bases; unmatched bases: 5. The CDR3 consists of 14 residues. This chain's CDR3 is CASSFRQGSYEQYF. The CDR3 DNA follows: TGTGCCAGCAGCTTTAGACAGGGAAGCTACGAGCAGTACTTC. The entire variable domain, with the rest obtained from reference TRBV7-2 and TRBJ2-7, is as follows: GAGVSQSPSNKVTEKGKDVELRCDPISGHTALYWYRQSLGQGLEFLIYFQGNSAPDKSGLPSDRFSAERTGGSVSTLTIQRTQQEDSAVYLCASSFRQGSYEQYFGPGTRLTVT.

This rearrangement joins TRBV4-1 to TRBJ2-3, with 8 nucleotides matching TRBD1. CDR3 size: 16 residues. The J segment lost 0 bases and the V segment lost 5 bases, leaving 7 bases of the junction unmatched. Germline V gene data show CDR1 as MGHRA and CDR2 as YSYEKL. The CDR3 coding sequence is TGCGCCAGCAGCTACAACAGGGGGACTAGCACAGATACGCAGTATTTT. The encoded protein is CASSYNRGTSTDTQYF.

This sequence joins TRBV27 and TRBJ2-1, with 7 bases identical to TRBD2. The junction had 10 bases not matched to a gene; V was cut back by 2 bases and J by 6 bases. The CDR3 length is 16 residues. Per germline, CDR1 MNHEY and CDR2 SMNVEV (reference sequence). The CDR3 DNA sequence: TGTGCCAGCAGTTTAAGGTCTAGCGGTTTAAGCAATGAGCAGTTCTTC. This sequence encodes CASSLRSSGLSNEQFF.

The chain uses TRBV4-3 and TRBJ2-6, with D possibly matching TRBD1 (5 bases). Germline loops: CDR1 LGHNA, CDR2 YSLEER. The CDR3 extends over 20 amino acids. The ends were cut back, 0 bases at V and 1 base at J, with 19 bases in the middle. CDR3 DNA sequence: TGCGCCAGCAGCCAAGATACAGGACCCCCCGAGGAATCTGGGGCCAACGTCCTGACTTTC. It yields the protein CASSQDTGPPEESGANVLTF.

The chain recombines TRBV7-6 with TRBJ1-1, with D perhaps matching TRBD1 (5 bases). CDR3 length: 13 residues. Germline CDR1 reads SGHVS; CDR2 reads FNYEAQ. V lost 5 bases and J lost 2, with 9 bases in between. The CDR3 DNA is TGTGCCAGCAGCGTAGACAGAAACACTGAAGCTTTCTTT. Residues: CASSVDRNTEAFF.